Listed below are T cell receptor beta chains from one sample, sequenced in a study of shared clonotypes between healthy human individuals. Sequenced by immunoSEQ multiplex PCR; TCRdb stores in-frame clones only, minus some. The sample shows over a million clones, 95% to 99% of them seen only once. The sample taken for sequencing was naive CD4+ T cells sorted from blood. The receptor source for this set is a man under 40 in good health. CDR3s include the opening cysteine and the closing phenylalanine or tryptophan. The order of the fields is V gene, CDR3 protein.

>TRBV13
CASSFLSRSSYEQYF
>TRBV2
CASSGQGSDTQYF
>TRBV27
CASSLLGALNPGELFF
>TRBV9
CASTQLAANTGELFF
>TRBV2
CASSTGETQYF
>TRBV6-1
CASSEAGGFGNTIYF
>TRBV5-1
CATRLAGSTDTQYF
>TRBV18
CASSPIGTGQNTEAFF
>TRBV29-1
CSDRAGASYNEQFF
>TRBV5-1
CASSSRVGLNLSDGYTF
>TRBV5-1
CASSITGANTEAFF
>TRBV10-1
CASSPGYLDTQYF
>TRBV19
CASSPLLGLAGITSTDTQYF
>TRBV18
CASSPSDRAYSNQPQHF
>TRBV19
CASSTSGIEQFF
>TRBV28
CASSFLAYEQYF
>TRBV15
CATSSGQSPYEQYF
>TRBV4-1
CASSRDPGLAANEQFF
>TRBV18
CASSPSGGNGEQYF
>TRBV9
CASSVDPAGGTRDEQFF
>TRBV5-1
CASNPTLHPTYNEQFF
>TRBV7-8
CASSLNSFPSPQETQYF
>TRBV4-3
CASSKRDWLTGELFF
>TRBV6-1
CASSVDLGGGYTF
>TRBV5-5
CASSSRRGFNYGYTF
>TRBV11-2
CASSQGRDTEAFF
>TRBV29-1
CSVGDRVVTEAFF
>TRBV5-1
CASRTGLNQPQHF
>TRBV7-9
CASIPRGENTEAFF
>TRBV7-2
CASSAVGSYNEQFF